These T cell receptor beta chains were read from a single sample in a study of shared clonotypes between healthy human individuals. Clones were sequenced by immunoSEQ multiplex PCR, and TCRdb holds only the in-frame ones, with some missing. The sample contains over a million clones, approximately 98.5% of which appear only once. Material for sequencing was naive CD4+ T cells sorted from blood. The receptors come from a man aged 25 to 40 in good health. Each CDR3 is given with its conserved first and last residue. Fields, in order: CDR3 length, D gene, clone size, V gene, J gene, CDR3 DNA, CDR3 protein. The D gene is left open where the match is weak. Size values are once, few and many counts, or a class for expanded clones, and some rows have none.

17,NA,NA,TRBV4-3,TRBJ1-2,TGCGCCAGCAGTCGATCGCGTTTACAGGCAGAGTTATATGGCTACACCTTC,CASSRSRLQAELYGYTF
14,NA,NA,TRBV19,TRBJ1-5,TGTGCCAGTAGTCTAGGACTGAGCAATCAGCCCCAGCATTTT,CASSLGLSNQPQHF
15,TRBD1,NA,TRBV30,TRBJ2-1,TGTGCCTGGAGTGTATCAGGGGGCTCCTACAATGAGCAGTTCTTC,CAWSVSGGSYNEQFF
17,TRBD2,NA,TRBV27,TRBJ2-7,TGTGCCAGCAGTCCCAAGGGGCTAGCGGGAGTTTACTACGAGCAGTACTTC,CASSPKGLAGVYYEQYF
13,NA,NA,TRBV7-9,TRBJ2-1,TGTGCCAGCAGCTTAAACCTAGCAGGAGAGCAGTTCTTC,CASSLNLAGEQFF
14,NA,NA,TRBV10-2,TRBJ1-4,TGCGCCAGCGGGGGGTATGGGCTTAATGAAAAACTGTTTTTT,CASGGYGLNEKLFF
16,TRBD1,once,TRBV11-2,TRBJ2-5,TGTGCCAGCAGTCCCGTTAGGGGACAGGGACAGGTGACCCAGTACTTC,CASSPVRGQGQVTQYF
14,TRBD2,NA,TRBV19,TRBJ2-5,TGTGCCAGTAGTATGACTAGCGGGAGTGAGACCCAGTACTTC,CASSMTSGSETQYF
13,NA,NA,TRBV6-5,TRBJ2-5,TGTGCCAGCACCCCCGGGGTCAGGGAGACCCAGTACTTC,CASTPGVRETQYF
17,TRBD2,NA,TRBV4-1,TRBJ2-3,TGCGCCAGCAGCCAATTGACTGCTAGCGGGAGCACAGATACGCAGTATTTT,CASSQLTASGSTDTQYF
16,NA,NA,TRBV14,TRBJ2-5,TGTGCCAGCAGCCAAGGGGTCGGGAGTGGTTCAGAGACCCAGTACTTC,CASSQGVGSGSETQYF
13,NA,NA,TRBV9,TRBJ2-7,TGTGCCAGCAGCTCCGCGCCTAACTACGAGCAGTACTTC,CASSSAPNYEQYF
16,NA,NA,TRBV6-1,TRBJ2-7,TGTGCCAGCAGTGATACGGGTCAGAAAATTACCTACGAGCAGTACTTC,CASSDTGQKITYEQYF
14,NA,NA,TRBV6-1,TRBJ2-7,TGTGCCAGCAGTATGGGACGGCCAACCTACGAGCAGTACTTC,CASSMGRPTYEQYF
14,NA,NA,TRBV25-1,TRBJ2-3,TGTGCCAGCAGTGATCCATTTTACACAGATACGCAGTATTTT,CASSDPFYTDTQYF
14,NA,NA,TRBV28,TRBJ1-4,TGTGCCAGCAGTTTATGGATAGCTGGTGAAAAACTGTTTTTT,CASSLWIAGEKLFF
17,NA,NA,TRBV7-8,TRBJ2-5,TGTGCCAGCAATCTTGGGCTGACAGGGCGGATAGGGGAGGGCCAGTACTTC,CASNLGLTGRIGEGQYF
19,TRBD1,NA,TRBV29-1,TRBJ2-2,TGCAGCGTTGGTCGATCCAATCCAGGGGGCCGTTGGAACACCGGGGAGCTGTTTTTT,CSVGRSNPGGRWNTGELFF
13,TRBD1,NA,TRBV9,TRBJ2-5,TGTGCCAGCAGCGACACAGGGGCAGAGACCCAGTACTTC,CASSDTGAETQYF
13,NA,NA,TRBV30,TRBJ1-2,TGTGCCTGGACCCCTCCCGTGGGACGGGGCTACACCTTC,CAWTPPVGRGYTF
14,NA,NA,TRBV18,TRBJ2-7,TGTGCCAGCTCACTGGACATAGGGCGCTACGAGCAGTACTTC,CASSLDIGRYEQYF
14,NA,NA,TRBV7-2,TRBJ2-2,TGTGCCAGCGGCCCAGGCTCGAACACCGGGGAGCTGTTTTTT,CASGPGSNTGELFF
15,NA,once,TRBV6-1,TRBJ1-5,TGTGCCAGCACCTTAAGCGGGGGACGGAATCAGCCCCAGCATTTT,CASTLSGGRNQPQHF
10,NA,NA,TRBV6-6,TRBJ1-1,TGTGCCAGCAGCCGGACGGAAGCTTTCTTT,CASSRTEAFF
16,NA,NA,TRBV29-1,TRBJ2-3,TGCAGCGGTGTTCCATGGGGGGACGCCTACACAGATACGCAGTATTTT,CSGVPWGDAYTDTQYF
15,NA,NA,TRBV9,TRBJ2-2,TGTGCCAGCAGCGTAGTGTCACCGAACACCGGGGAGCTGTTTTTT,CASSVVSPNTGELFF
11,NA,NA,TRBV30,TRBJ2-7,TGTGCCTGGAGAACGTACGACGAGCAGTACTTC,CAWRTYDEQYF
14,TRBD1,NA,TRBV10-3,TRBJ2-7,TGTGCCATCAGTCTACAGGGGCCCCCGGACGAGCAGTACTTC,CAISLQGPPDEQYF
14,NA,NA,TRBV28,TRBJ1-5,TGTGCCAGCAGTTTGGGCTTGATGGGTCAGCCCCAGCATTTT,CASSLGLMGQPQHF